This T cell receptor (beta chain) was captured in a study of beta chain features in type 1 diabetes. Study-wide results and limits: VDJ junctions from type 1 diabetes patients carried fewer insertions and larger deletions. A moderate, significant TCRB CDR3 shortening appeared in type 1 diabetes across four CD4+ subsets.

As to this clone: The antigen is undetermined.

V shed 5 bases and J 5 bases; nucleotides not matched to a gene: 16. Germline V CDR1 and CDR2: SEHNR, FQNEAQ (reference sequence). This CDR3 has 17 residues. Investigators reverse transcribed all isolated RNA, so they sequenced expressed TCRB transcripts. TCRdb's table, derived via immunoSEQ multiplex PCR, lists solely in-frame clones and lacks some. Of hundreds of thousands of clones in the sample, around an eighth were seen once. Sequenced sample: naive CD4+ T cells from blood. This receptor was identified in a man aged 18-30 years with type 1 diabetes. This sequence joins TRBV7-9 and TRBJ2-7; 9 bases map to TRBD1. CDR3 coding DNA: TGTGCCAGCAGCGTAGTTGGGTTGAGGACAGGGGTCCACGAGCAGTACTTC. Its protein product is CASSVVGLRTGVHEQYF. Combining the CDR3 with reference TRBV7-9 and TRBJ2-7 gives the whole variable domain DTGVSQNPRHKITKRGQNVTFRCDPISEHNRLYWYRQTLGQGPEFLTYFQNEAQLEKSRLLSDRFSAERPKGSFSTLEIQRTEQGDSAMYLCASSVVGLRTGVHEQYFGPGTRLTVT.